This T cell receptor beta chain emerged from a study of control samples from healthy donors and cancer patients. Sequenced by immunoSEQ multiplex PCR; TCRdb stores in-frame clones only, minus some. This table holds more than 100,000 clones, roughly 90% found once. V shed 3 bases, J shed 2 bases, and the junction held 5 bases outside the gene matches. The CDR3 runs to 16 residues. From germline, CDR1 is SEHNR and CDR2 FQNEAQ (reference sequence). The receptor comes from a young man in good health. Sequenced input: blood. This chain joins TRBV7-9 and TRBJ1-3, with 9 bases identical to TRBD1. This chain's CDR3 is CASSFLTGGAGNTIYF. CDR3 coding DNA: TGTGCCAGCAGCTTCCTGACAGGGGGTGCTGGAAACACCATATATTTT.